The sequence of this TCR beta chain was determined in a study of identifying expanded T cells in peripheral blood. CDR1 and CDR2 (germline): SSHAT, FNYEAQ (reference sequence). The CDR3 loop spans 13 amino acids. V shed 8 bases, J shed 1 base, and the junction held 1 base outside the gene matches. Generated by immunoSEQ multiplex PCR, the TCRdb table keeps only in-frame clones and is missing some. The sample shows roughly 100,000 clones, about 91% of them seen only once. This chain connects TRBV7-7 to TRBJ2-2, with 7 positions matching TRBD1. The receptor comes from a person aged 18 to 75 in good health. What was sequenced was blood. The DNA of the CDR3 is TGTGCCAGCGGGGACAGGAACACCGGGGAGCTGTTTTTT. Translating it yields CASGDRNTGELFF.